This TCR beta chain was recovered during a study of blood T cell repertoires in COVID-19. About the research overall: The United States, Italy and Spain supplied acute and convalescent COVID-19 samples. T cells, B-cell-depleted T cells, or PBMCs supplied cDNA or gDNA.

Method: immunoSEQ multiplex PCR; TCRdb's copy keeps in-frame clones and lacks some. Of 200,000 to 300,000 clones in the sample, about four fifths were seen once. The ends were cut back, 1 base at V and 7 bases at J, with 16 bases in the middle. The germline CDR1 and CDR2 sequences are GTSNPN and SVGIG (reference sequence). The CDR3 runs to 15 residues. This clone was seen only once. The specimen sequenced was peripheral blood. The clonotype comes from a woman in her thirties or forties who had recovered from COVID-19. The rearrangement uses TRBV30 and TRBJ1-4; tentative D call: TRBD1 (5 bases). The CDR3 reads CAWSGGTSGVEKLFF. CDR3 sequence (DNA): TGTGCCTGGAGTGGCGGGACCTCCGGCGTTGAAAAACTGTTTTTT. Complete variable domain (other parts from reference TRBV30 and TRBJ1-4): SQTIHQWPATLVQPVGSPLSLECTVEGTSNPNLYWYRQAAGRGLQLLFYSVGIGQISSEVPQNLSASRPQDRQFILSSKKLLLSDSGFYLCAWSGGTSGVEKLFFGSGTQLSVL.